This TCR beta chain is from a study of blood T cell repertoires in COVID-19. Note on this clone: Other DNA sequences of this sample code for an identical CDR3.

Authors' processing steps: The authors estimated nucleated cell counts from reference gene primer amplification. The assay was immunoSEQ multiplex PCR, and TCRdb's table has in-frame clones only and misses some. Clone size and the V and J calls come from that table; the DNA yielded D and trimming. Seen here are 540,000 or so clones, 70% to 90% observed once, and the top ten hold around 7.8%. The CDR3 is made up of 14 amino acids. The germline V gene encodes CDR1 LNHDA and CDR2 SQIVND (reference sequence). The germline V and J ends were trimmed by 2 bases and 1 base, with 8 bases remaining between them.

The chain joins TRBV19 to TRBJ1-1; D might be TRBD1 (5 bases). Source material: peripheral blood. This TCR was sampled from a woman between 50 and 59 years old with COVID-19, enrolled during active disease. The CDR3 DNA reads as TGTGCCAGTAGTATATCCGGGGGGAACACTGAAGCTTTCTTT. Protein sequence: CASSISGGNTEAFF.